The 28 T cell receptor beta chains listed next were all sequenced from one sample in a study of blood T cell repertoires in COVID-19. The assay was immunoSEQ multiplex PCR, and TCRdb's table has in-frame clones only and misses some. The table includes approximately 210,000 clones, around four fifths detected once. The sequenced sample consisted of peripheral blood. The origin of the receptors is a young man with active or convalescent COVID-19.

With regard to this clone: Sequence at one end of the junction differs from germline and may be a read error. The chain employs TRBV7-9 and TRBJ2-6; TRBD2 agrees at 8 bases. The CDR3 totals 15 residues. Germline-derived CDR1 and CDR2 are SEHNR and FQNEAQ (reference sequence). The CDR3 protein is CPSSRGGAGANVLTF. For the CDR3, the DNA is TGCCCCAGCAGCCGGGGGGGAGCTGGGGCCAACGTCCTGACTTTC.

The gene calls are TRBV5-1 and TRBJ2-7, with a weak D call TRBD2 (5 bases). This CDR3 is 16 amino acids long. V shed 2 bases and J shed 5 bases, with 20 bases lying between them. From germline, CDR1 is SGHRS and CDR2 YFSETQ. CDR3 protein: CASSFGKLVGSDEQYF. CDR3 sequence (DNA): TGCGCCAGCAGCTTCGGGAAGCTAGTTGGGTCCGACGAGCAGTACTTC.

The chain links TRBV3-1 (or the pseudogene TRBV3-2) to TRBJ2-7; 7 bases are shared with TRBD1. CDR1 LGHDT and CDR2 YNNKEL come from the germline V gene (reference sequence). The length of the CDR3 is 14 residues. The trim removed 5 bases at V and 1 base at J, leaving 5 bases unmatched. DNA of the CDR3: TGTGCCAGCAGCGCGAGACAGGGATCCTACGAGCAGTACTTC. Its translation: CASSARQGSYEQYF.

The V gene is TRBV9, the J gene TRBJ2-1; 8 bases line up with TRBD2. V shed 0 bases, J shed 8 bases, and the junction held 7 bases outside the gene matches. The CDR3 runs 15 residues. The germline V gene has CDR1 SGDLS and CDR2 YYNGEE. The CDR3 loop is CASSVEREWYDEQFF. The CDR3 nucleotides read TGTGCCAGCAGCGTAGAGCGGGAGTGGTATGATGAGCAGTTCTTC.

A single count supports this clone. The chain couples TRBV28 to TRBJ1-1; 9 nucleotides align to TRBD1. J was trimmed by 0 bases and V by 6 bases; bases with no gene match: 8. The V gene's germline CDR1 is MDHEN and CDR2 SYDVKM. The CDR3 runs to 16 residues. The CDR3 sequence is CASSTGTGSMNTEAFF. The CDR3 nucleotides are TGTGCCAGCAGCACCGGGACAGGGTCGATGAACACTGAAGCTTTCTTT.

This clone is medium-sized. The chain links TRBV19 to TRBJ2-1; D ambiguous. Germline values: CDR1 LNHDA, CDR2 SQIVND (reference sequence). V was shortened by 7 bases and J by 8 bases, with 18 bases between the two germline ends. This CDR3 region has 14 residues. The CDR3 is CASKSELKTDEQFF. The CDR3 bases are TGTGCCAGTAAGAGCGAGTTAAAAACCGATGAGCAGTTCTTC.

The CDR3 loop reads CASSYSGRTAPQPQHF. In DNA, the CDR3 is TGTGCCAGCAGTTACTCTGGACGGACAGCTCCTCAGCCCCAGCATTTT. The chain employs TRBV6-2 or TRBV6-3 and TRBJ1-5, with a possible D match to TRBD1 (6 bases). The V gene lost 0 bases and the J gene lost 6 bases, with 15 bases spanning the gap. The V gene's germline CDR1 is MNHEY and CDR2 SVGEGT. This CDR3 region has 16 residues.

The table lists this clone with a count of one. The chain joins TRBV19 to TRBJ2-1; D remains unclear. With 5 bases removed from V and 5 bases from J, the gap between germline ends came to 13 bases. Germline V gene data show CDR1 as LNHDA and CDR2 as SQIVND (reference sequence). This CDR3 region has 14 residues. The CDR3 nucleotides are TGTGCCAGTAGTGGTTCCGGGTTACACAATGAGCAGTTCTTC. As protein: CASSGSGLHNEQFF.

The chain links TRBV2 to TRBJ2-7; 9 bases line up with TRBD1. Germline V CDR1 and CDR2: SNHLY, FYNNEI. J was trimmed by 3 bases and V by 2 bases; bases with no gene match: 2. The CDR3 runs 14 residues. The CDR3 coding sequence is TGTGCCAGCAGTGAACAGGGACAGGGCTACGAGCAGTACTTC. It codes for CASSEQGQGYEQYF.

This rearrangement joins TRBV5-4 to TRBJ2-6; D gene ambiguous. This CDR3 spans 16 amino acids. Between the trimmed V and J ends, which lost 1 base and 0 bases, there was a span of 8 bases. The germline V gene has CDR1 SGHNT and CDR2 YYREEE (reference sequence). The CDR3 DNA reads TGTGCCAGCAGCTTGTATATCAGCTCTGGGGCCAACGTCCTGACTTTC. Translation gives CASSLYISSGANVLTF. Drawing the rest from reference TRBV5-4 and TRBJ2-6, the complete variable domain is ETGVTQSPTHLIKTRGQQVTLRCSSQSGHNTVSWYQQALGQGPQFIFQYYREEENGRGNFPPRFSGLQFPNYSSELNVNALELDDSALYLCASSLYISSGANVLTFGAGSRLTVL.

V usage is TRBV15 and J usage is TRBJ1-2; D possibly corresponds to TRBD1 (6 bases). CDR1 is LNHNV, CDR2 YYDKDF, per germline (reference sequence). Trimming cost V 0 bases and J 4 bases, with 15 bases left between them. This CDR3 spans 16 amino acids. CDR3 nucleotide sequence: TGTGCCACCAGCAGAGACCAGGGATCAGGGGTCTATGGCTACACCTTC. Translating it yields CATSRDQGSGVYGYTF.

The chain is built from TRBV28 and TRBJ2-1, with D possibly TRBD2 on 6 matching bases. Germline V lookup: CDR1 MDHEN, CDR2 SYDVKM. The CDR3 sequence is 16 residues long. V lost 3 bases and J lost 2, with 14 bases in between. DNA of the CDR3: TGTGCCAGCAGTTTCTTGCGCGGGGCAGCCTACAATGAGCAGTTCTTC. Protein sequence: CASSFLRGAAYNEQFF. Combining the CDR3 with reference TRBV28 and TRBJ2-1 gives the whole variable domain DVKVTQSSRYLVKRTGEKVFLECVQDMDHENMFWYRQDPGLGLRLIYFSYDVKMKEKGDIPEGYSVSREKKERFSLILESASTNQTSMYLCASSFLRGAAYNEQFFGPGTRLTVL.

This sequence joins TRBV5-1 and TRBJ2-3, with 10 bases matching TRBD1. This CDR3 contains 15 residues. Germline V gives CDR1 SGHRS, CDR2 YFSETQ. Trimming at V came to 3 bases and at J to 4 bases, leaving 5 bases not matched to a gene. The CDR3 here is CASSSRDRGSDTQYF. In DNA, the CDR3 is TGCGCCAGCAGCTCTAGGGACAGGGGTTCAGATACGCAGTATTTT.

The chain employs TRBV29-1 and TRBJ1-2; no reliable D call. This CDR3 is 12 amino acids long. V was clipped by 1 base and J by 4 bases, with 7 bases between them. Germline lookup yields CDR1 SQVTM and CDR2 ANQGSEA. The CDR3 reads CSVEGGGYGYTF. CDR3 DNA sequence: TGCAGCGTTGAAGGCGGTGGCTATGGCTACACCTTC.

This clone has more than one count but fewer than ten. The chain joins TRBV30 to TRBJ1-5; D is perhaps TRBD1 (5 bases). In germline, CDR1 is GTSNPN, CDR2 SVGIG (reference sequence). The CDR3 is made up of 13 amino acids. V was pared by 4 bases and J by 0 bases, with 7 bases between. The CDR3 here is CAWTGASNQPQHF. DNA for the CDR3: TGTGCCTGGACTGGGGCTAGCAATCAGCCCCAGCATTTT. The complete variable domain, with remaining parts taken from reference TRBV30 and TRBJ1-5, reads SQTIHQWPATLVQPVGSPLSLECTVEGTSNPNLYWYRQAAGRGLQLLFYSVGIGQISSEVPQNLSASRPQDRQFILSSKKLLLSDSGFYLCAWTGASNQPQHFGDGTRLSIL.

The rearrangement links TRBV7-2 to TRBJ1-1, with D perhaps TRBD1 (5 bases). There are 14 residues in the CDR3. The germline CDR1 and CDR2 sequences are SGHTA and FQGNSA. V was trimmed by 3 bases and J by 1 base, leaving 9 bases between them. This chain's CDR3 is CASSFQGGNTEAFF. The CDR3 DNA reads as TGTGCCAGCAGCTTCCAGGGCGGGAACACTGAAGCTTTCTTT.

CDR3 nucleotides: TGTGCCAGCATCCCCTTAGGGGGCCAGTACGAGCAGTACTTC. Translated, it gives CASIPLGGQYEQYF. J is TRBJ2-7 and V is TRBV27; 7 bases match TRBD1. The length of the CDR3 is 14 residues. V dropped 7 bases and J dropped 4; count of bases not matched to a gene: 10. Germline loops: CDR1 MNHEY, CDR2 SMNVEV (reference sequence).

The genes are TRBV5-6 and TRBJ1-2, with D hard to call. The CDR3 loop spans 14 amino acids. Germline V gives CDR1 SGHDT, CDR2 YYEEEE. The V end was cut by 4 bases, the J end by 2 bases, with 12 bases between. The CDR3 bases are TGTGCCAGCAGCGAAGAAGGGAGAAACTATGGCTACACCTTC. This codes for CASSEEGRNYGYTF.

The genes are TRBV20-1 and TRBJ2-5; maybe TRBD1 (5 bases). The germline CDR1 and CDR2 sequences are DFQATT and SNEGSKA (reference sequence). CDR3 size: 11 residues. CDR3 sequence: CSRQYQETQYF. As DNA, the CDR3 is TGCAGCAGACAGTACCAAGAGACCCAGTACTTC.

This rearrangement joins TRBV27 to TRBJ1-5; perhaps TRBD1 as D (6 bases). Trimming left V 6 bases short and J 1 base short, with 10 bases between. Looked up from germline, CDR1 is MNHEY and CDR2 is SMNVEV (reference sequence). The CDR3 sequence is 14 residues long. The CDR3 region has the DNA TGTGCCAGCAGACCGGGACAAAGCAATCAGCCCCAGCATTTT. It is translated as CASRPGQSNQPQHF.

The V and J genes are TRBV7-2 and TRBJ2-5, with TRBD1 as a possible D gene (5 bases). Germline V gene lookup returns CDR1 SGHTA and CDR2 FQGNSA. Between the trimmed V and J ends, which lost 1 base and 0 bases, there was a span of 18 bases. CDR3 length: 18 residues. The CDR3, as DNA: TGTGCCAGCAGCTTAGAAGGGGCAAGCGCCTTCTACCAAGAGACCCAGTACTTC. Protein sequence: CASSLEGASAFYQETQYF. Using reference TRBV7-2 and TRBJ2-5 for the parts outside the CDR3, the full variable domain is GAGVSQSPSNKVTEKGKDVELRCDPISGHTALYWYRQSLGQGLEFLIYFQGNSAPDKSGLPSDRFSAERTGGSVSTLTIQRTQQEDSAVYLCASSLEGASAFYQETQYFGPGTRLLVL.

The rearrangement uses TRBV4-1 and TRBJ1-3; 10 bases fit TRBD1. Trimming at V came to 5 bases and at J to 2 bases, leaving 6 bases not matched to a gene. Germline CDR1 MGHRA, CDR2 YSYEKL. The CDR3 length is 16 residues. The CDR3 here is CASSTRQGAPGNTIYF. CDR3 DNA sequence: TGCGCCAGCAGCACTCGACAGGGGGCACCTGGAAACACCATATATTTT.

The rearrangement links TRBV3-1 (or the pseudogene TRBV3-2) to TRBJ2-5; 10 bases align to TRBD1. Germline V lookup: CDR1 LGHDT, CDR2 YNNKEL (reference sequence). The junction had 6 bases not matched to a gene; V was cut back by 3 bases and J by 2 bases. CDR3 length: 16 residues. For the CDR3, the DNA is TGTGCCAGCAGCCAGACAGGGGGCCAGAGGCAAGAGACCCAGTACTTC. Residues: CASSQTGGQRQETQYF.

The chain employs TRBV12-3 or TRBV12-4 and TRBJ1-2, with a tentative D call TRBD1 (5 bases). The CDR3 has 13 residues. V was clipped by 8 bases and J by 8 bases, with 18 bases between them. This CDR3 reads CASAPEGFRGYTF. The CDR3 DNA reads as TGTGCCAGCGCTCCGGAGGGGTTTCGCGGCTACACCTTC.

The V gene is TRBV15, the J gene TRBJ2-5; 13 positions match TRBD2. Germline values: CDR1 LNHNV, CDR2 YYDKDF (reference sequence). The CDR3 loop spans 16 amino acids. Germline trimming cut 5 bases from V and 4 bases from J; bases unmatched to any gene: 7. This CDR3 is CATSAGLAGPRETQYF. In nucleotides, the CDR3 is TGTGCCACCAGCGCGGGACTAGCGGGGCCTCGAGAGACCCAGTACTTC.

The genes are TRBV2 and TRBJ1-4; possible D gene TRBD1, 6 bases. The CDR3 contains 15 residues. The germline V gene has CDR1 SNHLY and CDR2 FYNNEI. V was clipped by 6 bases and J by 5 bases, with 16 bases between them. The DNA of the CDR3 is TGTGCCAGCAGAGGGCAGGGACAATCGAATGAAAAACTGTTTTTT. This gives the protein CASRGQGQSNEKLFF. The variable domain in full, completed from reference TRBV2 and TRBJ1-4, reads EPEVTQTPSHQVTQMGQEVILRCVPISNHLYFYWYRQILGQKVEFLVSFYNNEISEKSEIFDDQFSVERPDGSNFTLKIRSTKLEDSAMYFCASRGQGQSNEKLFFGSGTQLSVL.

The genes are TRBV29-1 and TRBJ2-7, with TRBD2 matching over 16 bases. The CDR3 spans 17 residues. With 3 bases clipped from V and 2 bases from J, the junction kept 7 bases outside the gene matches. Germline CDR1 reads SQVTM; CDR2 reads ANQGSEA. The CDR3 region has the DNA TGCAGCGTTGAGGGACTAGCGGGAGGGCCGCCTCCCTACGAGCAGTACTTC. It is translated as CSVEGLAGGPPPYEQYF.

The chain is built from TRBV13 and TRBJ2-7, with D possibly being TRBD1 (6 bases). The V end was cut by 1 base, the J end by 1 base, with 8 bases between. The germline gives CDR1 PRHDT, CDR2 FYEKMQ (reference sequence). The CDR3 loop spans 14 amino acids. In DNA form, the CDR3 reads TGTGCCAGCAGCTTAGACAGGGTTTCCTACGAGCAGTACTTC. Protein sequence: CASSLDRVSYEQYF.